A selection of T cell receptor beta chains follows, all from one sample in a study of CD8 T cells in ankylosing spondylitis. TCRdb called the 5' RACE reads again in MiXCR, with one record for every CDR3 protein. The sample contains around 140,000 distinct CDR3 sequences, more than 9.5% of which appear only once. Sequenced input: blood, either unsorted or a sorted T cell fraction (not recorded which). The receptors stem from a female donor with ankylosing spondylitis or in good health (not recorded which). CDR3s include the opening cysteine and the closing phenylalanine or tryptophan.

>TRBJ1-5|TRBV3-1
CASSQHSSNQPQHF
>TRBJ1-2|TRBV6-1
CASRFQGAIPYGYTF
>TRBJ2-2|TRBV7-8
CASSLGALISGELFF
>TRBJ2-3|TRBV11-2
CASSFRGTDTQYF
>TRBJ1-5|TRBV6-2/TRBV6-3
CASSYSGTGKMSNQPQHF
>TRBJ1-5|TRBV6-5
CASSYSKTGRYSNQPQHF
>TRBJ1-4|TRBV5-4
CASSSNRVGEKLFF
>TRBJ1-2|TRBV20-1
CSAYRGGYTF
>TRBJ1-4|TRBV20-1
CSAPSRSNNEKLFF
>TRBJ2-1|TRBV29-1
CSVPARTSVDEQFF
>TRBJ2-1|TRBV6-5
CASSYSFSGGLVNEQFF
>TRBJ2-1|TRBV12-3/TRBV12-4
CASSLGTSGNEQFF
>TRBJ1-5|TRBV6-1
CASSPRTGRGYQPQHF
>TRBJ2-5|TRBV5-1
CASSLDPVTSRETQYF
>TRBJ1-1|TRBV6-1
CASRAGRLNTEAFF
>TRBJ1-1|TRBV7-2
CASSLGGELITEAFF
>TRBJ1-1|TRBV20-1
CSARPGILVEAFF
>TRBJ1-1|TRBV3-1
CASSQETGGAFF
>TRBJ2-5|TRBV20-1
CNATPPINQETQYF
>TRBJ2-5|TRBV5-5
CASSFHREETQYF
>TRBJ2-5|TRBV12-3/TRBV12-4
CASQGPSETQYF
>TRBJ1-5|TRBV18
CASSPGQLNQPQHF
>TRBJ1-2|TRBV11-2
CASSPGTGNYGYTF
>TRBJ1-3|TRBV19
CASSSRASGNTIYF
>TRBJ2-3|TRBV18
CASSPSFGLSGDTQYF
>TRBJ1-3|TRBV15
CATSLLAGNTIYF
>TRBJ2-1|TRBV7-2
CASSLTLLAVSNEQFF
>TRBJ2-7|TRBV11-2
CASSFGRNSYEQYF
>TRBJ2-3|TRBV11-1
CASSRTSGSYTDTQYF
>TRBJ1-1|TRBV10-3
CATGPGVGTEAFF
>TRBJ1-5|TRBV19
CASSMGVHQGEPQHF
>TRBJ1-2|TRBV7-2
CASSLLGYGYTF
>TRBJ2-2|TRBV7-3
CASSKNIPGELFF
>TRBJ1-5|TRBV11-2
CASSLAINQPQHF
>TRBJ2-7|TRBV7-8
CASSSIYGTGVYEQYF
>TRBJ2-1|TRBV5-1
CASSLGGTSGPYNEQFF